This TCR beta chain appears in the sequencing data of a study of blood T cell repertoires in COVID-19. About the study: The samples span acute and convalescent COVID-19 from the United States, Italy and Spain. Sources were T cells, B-cell-depleted T cells, or PBMCs; the material itself was cDNA or gDNA.

Per the authors' pipeline: Reference gene primer amplification gave nucleated cell count estimates. Assay used: immunoSEQ multiplex PCR; TCRdb lists only in-frame clones, some missing. V and J calls and clone size follow that table, whereas D and trimming were derived from the DNA. The sample holds about 83,000 clones, approximately 85% seen once. Germline CDR1 reads SGHDT; CDR2 reads YYEEEE. CDR3 size: 15 residues. V trimming: 3 bases; J trimming: 5 bases; junction bases outside the gene matches: 7. This sequence joins TRBV5-6 and TRBJ2-3, with TRBD2 matching 9 bases. Specimen: peripheral blood. The receptor was isolated from a human donor in a cohort sampled during active COVID-19. The CDR3 coding sequence is TGTGCCAGCAGCTCAAGGGCGGGGGGGATAGATACGCAGTATTTT. Amino acids: CASSSRAGGIDTQYF.